This TCR beta chain was captured in a study of blood T cell repertoires in COVID-19. Study as a whole: Samples taken during acute and convalescent COVID-19 were collected in the United States, Italy and Spain. PBMCs, B-cell-depleted T cells, or T cells were the source of the cDNA or gDNA that made up the material.

This clone has just a few counts. As processed by the authors: From reference gene primer amplification, estimates of nucleated cell counts were derived. The protocol was immunoSEQ multiplex PCR, while the TCRdb copy is restricted to in-frame clones and leaves out a portion. For V, J and clone size, that table is used; D and trimming come from the DNA. This table has fewer than 50,000 clones, just under 85% appearing once. The CDR3 extends over 19 amino acids. The germline gives CDR1 SGHNT, CDR2 YYREEE (reference sequence). Between the trimmed V and J ends, which lost 4 bases and 4 bases, there was a span of 24 bases.

The sequence derives from a middle-aged man with active COVID-19. This rearrangement joins TRBV5-4 to TRBJ1-6; no firm D call. The sample was peripheral blood. The CDR3 DNA sequence: TGTGCCAGCAGCCCGGAACCCCGTGGGTGGAGGGCATATAATTCACCCCTCCACTTT. Translation gives CASSPEPRGWRAYNSPLHF.